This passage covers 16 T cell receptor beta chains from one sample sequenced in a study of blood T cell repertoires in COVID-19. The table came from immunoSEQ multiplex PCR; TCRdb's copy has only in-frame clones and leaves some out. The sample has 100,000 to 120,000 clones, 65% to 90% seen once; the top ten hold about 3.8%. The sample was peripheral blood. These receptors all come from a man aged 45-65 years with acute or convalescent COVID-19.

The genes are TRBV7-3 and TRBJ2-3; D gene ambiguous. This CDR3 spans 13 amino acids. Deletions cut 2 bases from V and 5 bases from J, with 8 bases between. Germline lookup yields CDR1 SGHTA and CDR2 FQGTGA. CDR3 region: CASSLGHIDTQYF. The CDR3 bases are TGTGCCAGCAGCTTAGGCCATATAGATACGCAGTATTTT.

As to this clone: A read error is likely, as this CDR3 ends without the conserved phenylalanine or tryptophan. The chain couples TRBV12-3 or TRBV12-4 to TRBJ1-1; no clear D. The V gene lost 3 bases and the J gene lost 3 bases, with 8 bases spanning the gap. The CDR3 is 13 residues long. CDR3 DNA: TGTGCCAGCAGTTTGCTAAGGGACACTGAAGCTTTCTAT. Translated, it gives CASSLLRDTEAFY.

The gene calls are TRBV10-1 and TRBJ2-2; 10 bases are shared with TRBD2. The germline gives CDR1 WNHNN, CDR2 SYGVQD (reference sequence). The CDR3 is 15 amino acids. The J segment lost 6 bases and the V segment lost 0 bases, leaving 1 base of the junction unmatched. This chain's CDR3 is CASSESLAGAGELFF. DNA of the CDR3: TGCGCCAGCAGTGAGTCTCTAGCGGGGGCCGGGGAGCTGTTTTTT.

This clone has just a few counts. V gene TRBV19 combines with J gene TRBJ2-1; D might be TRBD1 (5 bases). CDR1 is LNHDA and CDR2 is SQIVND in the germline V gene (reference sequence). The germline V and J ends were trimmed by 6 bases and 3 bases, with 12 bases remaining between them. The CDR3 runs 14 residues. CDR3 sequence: CASRGRDYYNEQFF. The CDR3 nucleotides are TGTGCCAGTAGAGGCAGGGATTACTACAATGAGCAGTTCTTC.

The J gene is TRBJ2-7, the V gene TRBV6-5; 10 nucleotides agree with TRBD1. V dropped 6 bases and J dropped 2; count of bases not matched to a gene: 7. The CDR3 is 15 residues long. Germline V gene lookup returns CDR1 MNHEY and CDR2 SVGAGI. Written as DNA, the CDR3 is TGTGCCAGCAGATATTGGACAGGGGGGGCCTACGAGCAGTACTTC. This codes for CASRYWTGGAYEQYF.

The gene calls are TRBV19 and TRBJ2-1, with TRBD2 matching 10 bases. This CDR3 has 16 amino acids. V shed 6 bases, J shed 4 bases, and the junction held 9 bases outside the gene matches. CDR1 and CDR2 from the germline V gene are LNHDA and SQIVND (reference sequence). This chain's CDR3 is CASSLSSGSRYNEQFF. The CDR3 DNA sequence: TGTGCCAGTAGCCTCTCTAGCGGGAGTCGGTACAATGAGCAGTTCTTC. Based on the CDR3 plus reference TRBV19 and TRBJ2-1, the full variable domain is DGGITQSPKYLFRKEGQNVTLSCEQNLNHDAMYWYRQDPGQGLRLIYYSQIVNDFQKGDIAEGYSVSREKKESFPLTVTSAQKNPTAFYLCASSLSSGSRYNEQFFGPGTRLTVL.

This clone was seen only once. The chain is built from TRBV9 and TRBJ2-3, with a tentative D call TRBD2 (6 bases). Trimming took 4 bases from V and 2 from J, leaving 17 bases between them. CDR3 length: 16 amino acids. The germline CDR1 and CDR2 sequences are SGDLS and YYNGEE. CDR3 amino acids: CASSPSGGGDTDTQYF. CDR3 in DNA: TGTGCCAGCAGCCCCAGTGGTGGCGGGGACACAGATACGCAGTATTTT.

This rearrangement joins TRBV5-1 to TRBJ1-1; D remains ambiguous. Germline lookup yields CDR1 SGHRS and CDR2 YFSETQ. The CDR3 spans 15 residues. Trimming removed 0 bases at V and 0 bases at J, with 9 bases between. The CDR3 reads CASSLVPVMNTEAFF. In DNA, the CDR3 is TGCGCCAGCAGCTTGGTGCCAGTGATGAACACTGAAGCTTTCTTT.

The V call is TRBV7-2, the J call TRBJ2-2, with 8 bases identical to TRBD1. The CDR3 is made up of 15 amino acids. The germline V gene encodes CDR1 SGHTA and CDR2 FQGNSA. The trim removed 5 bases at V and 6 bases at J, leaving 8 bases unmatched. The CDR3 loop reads CASSPQPGGAGELFF. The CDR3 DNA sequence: TGTGCCAGCAGCCCCCAGCCAGGGGGCGCCGGGGAGCTGTTTTTT.

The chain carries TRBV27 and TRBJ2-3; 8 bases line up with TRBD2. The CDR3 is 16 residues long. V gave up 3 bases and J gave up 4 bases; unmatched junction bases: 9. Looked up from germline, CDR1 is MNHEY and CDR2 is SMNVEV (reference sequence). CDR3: CASSLSQREYPDTQYF. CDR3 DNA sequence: TGTGCCAGCAGTTTGTCGCAGCGGGAGTACCCAGATACGCAGTATTTT.

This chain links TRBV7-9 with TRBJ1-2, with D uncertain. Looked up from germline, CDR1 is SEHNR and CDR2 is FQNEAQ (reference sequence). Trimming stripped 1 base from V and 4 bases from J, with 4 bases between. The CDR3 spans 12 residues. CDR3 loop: CASSLDLYGYTF. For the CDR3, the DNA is TGTGCCAGCAGCTTAGATCTCTATGGCTACACCTTC.

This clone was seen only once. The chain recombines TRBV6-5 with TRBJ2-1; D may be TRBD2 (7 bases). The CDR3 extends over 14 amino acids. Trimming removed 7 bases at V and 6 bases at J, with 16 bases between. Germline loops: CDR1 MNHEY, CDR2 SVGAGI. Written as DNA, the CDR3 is TGTGCCAGCAATAGGGGGGGCCCTAGCAATGAGCAGTTCTTC. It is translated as CASNRGGPSNEQFF.

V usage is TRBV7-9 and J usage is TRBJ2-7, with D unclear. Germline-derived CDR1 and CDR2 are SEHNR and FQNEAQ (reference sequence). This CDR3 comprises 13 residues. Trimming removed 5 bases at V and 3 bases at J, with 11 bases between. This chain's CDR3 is CASSPFGSYEQYF. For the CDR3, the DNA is TGTGCCAGCAGCCCATTTGGTAGCTACGAGCAGTACTTC.

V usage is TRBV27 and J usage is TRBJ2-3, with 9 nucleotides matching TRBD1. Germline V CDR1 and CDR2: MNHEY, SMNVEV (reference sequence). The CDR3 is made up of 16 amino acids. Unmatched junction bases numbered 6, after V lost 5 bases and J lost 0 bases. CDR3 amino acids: CASSKQGATSTDTQYF. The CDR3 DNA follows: TGTGCCAGCAGTAAACAGGGGGCAACTAGCACAGATACGCAGTATTTT.

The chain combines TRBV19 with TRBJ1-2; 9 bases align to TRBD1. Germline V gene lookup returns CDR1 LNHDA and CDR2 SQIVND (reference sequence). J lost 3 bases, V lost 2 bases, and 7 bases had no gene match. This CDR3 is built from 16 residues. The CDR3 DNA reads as TGTGCCAGTAGTATATGGGACAGGGCGCTCTACTATGGCTACACCTTC. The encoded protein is CASSIWDRALYYGYTF.

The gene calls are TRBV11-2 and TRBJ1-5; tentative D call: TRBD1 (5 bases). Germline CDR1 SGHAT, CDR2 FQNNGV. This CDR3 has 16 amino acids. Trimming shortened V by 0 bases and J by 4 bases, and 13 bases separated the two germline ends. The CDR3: CASSLDIQGANQPQHF. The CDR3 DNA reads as TGTGCCAGCAGCTTAGATATCCAGGGCGCTAATCAGCCCCAGCATTTT.